A selection of T cell receptor beta chains follows, all from one sample in a study of T-cell memory formation after mild COVID-19. TCRdb analysed the 5' RACE reads with MiXCR anew, one entry per CDR3 protein. The sample contains 350,000 to 450,000 distinct CDR3 sequences, 25% to 30% of which appear only once. The sequencing input was PBMCs or a T cell subset sorted from them (not recorded which). The receptors stem from an adult woman who had mild COVID-19 (a few samples of this study predate the infection). Cell type and time point are not known. CDR3s include the opening cysteine and the closing phenylalanine or tryptophan. A D gene is named only where the DNA matches it firmly. Not every row has a clone size; where given, it reads once, few, many or a size class.

>TRBV9|TRBD1|TRBJ2-2|.|14
CASSVDRDTGELFF
TGTGCCAGCAGCGTCGACAGGGACACCGGGGAGCTGTTTTTT
>TRBV20-1|.|TRBJ1-5|.|12
CSASEGFQPQHF
TGCAGTGCTAGTGAGGGGTTTCAGCCCCAGCATTTT
>TRBV7-9|.|TRBJ1-1|few|14
CASSDPLDRTEAFF
TGTGCCAGCAGCGATCCCCTGGACCGCACTGAAGCTTTCTTT
>TRBV7-2|.|TRBJ2-3|.|15
CASLFRGAYTDTQYF
TGTGCCAGCCTATTTCGGGGGGCCTACACAGATACGCAGTATTTT
>TRBV7-9|.|TRBJ2-7|.|16
CASRKFVAGLAYEQYF
TGTGCCAGCAGGAAGTTTGTCGCAGGGCTTGCCTACGAGCAGTACTTC
>TRBV25-1|.|TRBJ2-2|.|13
CASSPTGPGRLFF
TGTGCCAGCAGCCCCACGGGACCGGGGAGGCTGTTTTTT
>TRBV20-1|.|TRBJ1-1|.|11
CSAYVRTEAFF
TGCAGTGCCTATGTGAGGACTGAAGCTTTCTTT
>TRBV4-2|TRBD1|TRBJ1-6|few|16
CASSSEYYRGNSPLHF
TGTGCCAGCAGCAGCGAATACTACAGGGGAAATTCACCCCTCCACTTT
>TRBV7-9|.|TRBJ1-5|.|14
CASSTTEINQPQHF
TGTGCCAGCAGCACGACAGAAATTAATCAGCCCCAGCATTTT
>TRBV10-3|.|TRBJ2-1|few|14
CAISSDSLNNEQFF
TGTGCCATCAGTTCGGACAGCCTCAACAATGAGCAGTTCTTC
>TRBV12-3/TRBV12-4|.|TRBJ1-2|.|13
CASSFNPNYGYTF
TGTGCCAGCAGTTTTAACCCTAACTATGGCTACACCTTC
>TRBV20-1|.|TRBJ1-6|few|15
CSAVRQSSYNSPLHF
TGCAGTGCTGTGAGACAGAGCTCCTATAATTCACCCCTCCACTTT
>TRBV14|.|TRBJ2-5|.|15
CASSQERVQGGTQYF
TGTGCCAGCAGCCAAGAAAGGGTGCAGGGAGGGACCCAGTACTTC
>TRBV12-3/TRBV12-4|TRBD1|TRBJ2-7|.|14
CASRPGQGSYEQYF
TGTGCCAGCAGACCGGGACAGGGCTCCTACGAGCAGTACTTC
>TRBV6-2/TRBV6-3|.|TRBJ2-5|few|14
CASSYGGTKETQYF
TGTGCCAGCAGTTACGGGGGAACCAAAGAGACCCAGTACTTC
>TRBV7-9|TRBD1|TRBJ2-1|.|14
CASSFWTGPDEQFF
TGTGCCAGCAGCTTCTGGACAGGTCCTGATGAGCAGTTCTTC
>TRBV20-1|TRBD1|TRBJ2-5|.|13
CSASVGQGETKYF
TGCAGTGCTAGCGTGGGACAGGGTGAGACCAAGTACTTC
>TRBV7-2|TRBD1|TRBJ2-4|.|18
CASSSRTGDGLAKNIQYF
TGTGCCAGCAGCTCCCGGACAGGGGATGGGCTAGCCAAAAACATTCAGTACTTC
>TRBV2|.|TRBJ1-2|many|13
CASSPGRNYGYTF
TGTGCCAGCAGTCCGGGACGGAACTATGGCTACACCTTC
>TRBV7-8|.|TRBJ2-7|.|13
CASSFSGNYEQYF
TGTGCCAGCAGCTTTAGCGGAAACTACGAGCAGTACTTC
>TRBV30|TRBD1|TRBJ1-1|.|14
CAWRGTGGFTEAFF
TGTGCCTGGAGGGGGACAGGGGGCTTCACTGAAGCTTTCTTT
>TRBV7-8|TRBD2|TRBJ2-1|few|19
CASSHYIILAGGPGIEQFF
TGTGCCAGCAGCCACTACATCATACTAGCGGGAGGGCCGGGCATTGAGCAGTTCTTC
>TRBV19|.|TRBJ1-1|few|17
CASSIVAGQGLDTEAFF
TGTGCCAGTAGTATAGTTGCGGGTCAGGGTTTGGACACTGAAGCTTTCTTT
>TRBV7-9|TRBD1|TRBJ1-1|.|14
CASSSRTGGPEAFF
TGTGCCAGCAGCTCTAGGACAGGGGGGCCTGAAGCTTTCTTT
>TRBV7-9|TRBD1|TRBJ2-1|few|14
CASSWGQSHNEQFF
TGTGCCAGCAGCTGGGGACAGTCACACAATGAGCAGTTCTTC
>TRBV20-1|.|TRBJ2-1|.|10
CSASAGEQFF
TGCAGTGCTAGCGCAGGTGAGCAGTTCTTC
>TRBV15|.|TRBJ1-3|few|14
CATSSRRAGNTIYF
TGTGCCACCAGCAGTCGGAGGGCTGGAAACACCATATATTTT
>TRBV7-3|.|TRBJ1-1|few|13
CASSVDPNTEAFF
TGTGCCAGCAGCGTGGACCCTAACACTGAAGCTTTCTTT
>TRBV10-2|TRBD2|TRBJ2-1|.|16
CASSVGLAGTYNEQFF
TGCGCCAGCAGTGTGGGACTAGCGGGTACCTACAATGAGCAGTTCTTC
>TRBV3-1|.|TRBJ2-1|few|14
CASSRSAYYNEQFF
TGTGCCAGCAGTCGCAGCGCCTACTACAATGAGCAGTTCTTC
>TRBV2|TRBD1|TRBJ2-6|few|16
CASSEAQGAGANVLTF
TGTGCCAGCAGTGAAGCGCAGGGGGCTGGGGCCAACGTCCTGACTTTC
>TRBV5-5|.|TRBJ2-2|many|16
CASSRGLWENTGELFF
TGTGCCAGCAGCCGCGGGTTGTGGGAGAACACCGGGGAGCTGTTTTTT
>TRBV5-5|.|TRBJ1-1|few|17
CASGDGRASGRDTEAFF
TGTGCCAGCGGAGACGGCAGGGCATCGGGTCGGGACACTGAAGCTTTCTTT
>TRBV9|TRBD1|TRBJ2-7|.|16
CASSVGTGQGALEQYF
TGTGCCAGCAGCGTAGGCACCGGACAGGGGGCTCTCGAGCAGTACTTC
>TRBV4-2|.|TRBJ1-2|.|13
CASSQDSNYGYTF
TGTGCCAGCAGCCAAGACAGTAACTATGGCTACACCTTC
>TRBV4-1|.|TRBJ2-5|few|14
CASSQKDFQETQYF
TGCGCCAGCAGCCAAAAAGACTTCCAAGAGACCCAGTACTTC
>TRBV2|.|TRBJ2-7|.|12
CASRLTDYEQYF
TGTGCCAGCAGGCTTACAGACTACGAGCAGTACTTC
>TRBV3-1|.|TRBJ2-2|few|16
CASSQGVATNTGELFF
TGTGCCAGCAGCCAAGGGGTAGCGACGAACACCGGGGAGCTGTTTTTT
>TRBV24-1|TRBD1|TRBJ2-7|.|14
CATNQGTDNYEQYF
TGTGCCACCAACCAGGGGACAGATAACTACGAGCAGTACTTC
>TRBV5-1|.|TRBJ2-5|few|14
CASSWVPTLETQYF
TGCGCCAGCAGCTGGGTCCCGACCCTAGAGACCCAGTACTTC
>TRBV9|.|TRBJ2-1|.|15
CASSTQGSGYNEQFF
TGTGCCAGCAGCACCCAAGGGTCAGGCTACAATGAGCAGTTCTTC